The T cell receptor beta chain under discussion was sequenced for a study of blood T cell repertoires in COVID-19. In the study overall: There were acute and convalescent COVID-19 samples, and they came from the United States, Italy and Spain. Sources were T cells, B-cell-depleted T cells, or PBMCs; the material itself was cDNA or gDNA.

Losses at the gene ends were 5 bases for V and 2 bases for J; bases not matched to a gene: 3. The germline V gene has CDR1 KGHSH and CDR2 LQKENI. The CDR3 extends over 15 amino acids. Using immunoSEQ multiplex PCR, the repertoire was profiled, and TCRdb retains in-frame clones only, with some absent. The table has 70,000 to 100,000 clones, 70% to 90% seen once; the top ten hold roughly a sixth. The clonotype comes from a woman aged 80 or over with acute or convalescent COVID-19. The chain recombines TRBV18 with TRBJ1-5; the match to TRBD1 covers 10 bases. Sequenced material: peripheral blood. The CDR3 loop reads CASSGQGVGNQPQHF. The CDR3 DNA reads as TGTGCCAGCTCAGGACAGGGGGTCGGCAATCAGCCCCAGCATTTT.